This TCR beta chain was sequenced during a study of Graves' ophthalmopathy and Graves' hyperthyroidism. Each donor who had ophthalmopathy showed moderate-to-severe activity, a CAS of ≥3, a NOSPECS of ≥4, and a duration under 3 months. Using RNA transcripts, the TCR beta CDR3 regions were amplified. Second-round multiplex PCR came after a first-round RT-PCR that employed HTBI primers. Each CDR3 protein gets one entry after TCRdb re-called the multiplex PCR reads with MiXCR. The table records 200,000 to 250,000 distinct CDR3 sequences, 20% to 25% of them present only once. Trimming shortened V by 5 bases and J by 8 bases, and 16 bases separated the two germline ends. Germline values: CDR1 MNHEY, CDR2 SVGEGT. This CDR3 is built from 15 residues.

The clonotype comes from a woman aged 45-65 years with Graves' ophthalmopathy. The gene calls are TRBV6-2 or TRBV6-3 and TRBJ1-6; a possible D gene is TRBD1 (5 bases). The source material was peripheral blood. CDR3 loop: CASSLAGTLHSPLHF. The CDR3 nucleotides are TGTGCCAGCAGTCTGGCCGGGACCCTTCATTCACCCCTCCACTTT.